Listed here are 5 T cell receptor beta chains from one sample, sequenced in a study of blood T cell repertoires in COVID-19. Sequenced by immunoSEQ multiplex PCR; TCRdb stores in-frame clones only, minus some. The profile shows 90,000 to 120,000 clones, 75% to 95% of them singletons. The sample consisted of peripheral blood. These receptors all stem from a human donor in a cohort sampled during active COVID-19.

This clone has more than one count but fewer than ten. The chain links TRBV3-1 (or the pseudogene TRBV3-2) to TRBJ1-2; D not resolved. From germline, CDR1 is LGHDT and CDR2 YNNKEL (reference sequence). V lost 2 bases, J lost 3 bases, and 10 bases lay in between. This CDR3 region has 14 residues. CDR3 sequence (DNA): TGTGCCAGCAGCCAAAGTCCGAGTCACTATGGCTACACCTTC. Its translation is CASSQSPSHYGYTF.

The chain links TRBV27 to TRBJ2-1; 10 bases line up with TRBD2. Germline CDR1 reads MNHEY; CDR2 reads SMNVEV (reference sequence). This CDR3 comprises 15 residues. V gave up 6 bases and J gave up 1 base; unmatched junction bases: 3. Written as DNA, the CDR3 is TGTGCCAGCAGGTATAGCGGGAGGTCCTACAATGAGCAGTTCTTC. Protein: CASRYSGRSYNEQFF.

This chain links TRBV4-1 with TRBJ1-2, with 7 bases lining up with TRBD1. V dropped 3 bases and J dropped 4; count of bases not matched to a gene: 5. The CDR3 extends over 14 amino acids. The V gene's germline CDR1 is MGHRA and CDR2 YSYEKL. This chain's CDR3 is CASSHTGDSYGYTF. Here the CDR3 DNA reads TGCGCCAGCAGCCATACAGGGGATAGCTATGGCTACACCTTC.

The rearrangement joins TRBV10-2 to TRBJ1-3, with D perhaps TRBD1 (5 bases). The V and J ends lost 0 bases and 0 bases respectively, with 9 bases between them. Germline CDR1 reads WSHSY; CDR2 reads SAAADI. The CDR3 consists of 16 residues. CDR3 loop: CASSESGLRSGNTIYF. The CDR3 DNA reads TGCGCCAGCAGTGAGTCGGGACTCCGCTCTGGAAACACCATATATTTT.

CDR3 residues: CASSDSREGLNTQYF. As DNA, the CDR3 is TGTGCCAGCAGTGACTCGCGGGAGGGCCTAAATACGCAGTATTTT. V usage is TRBV6-4 and J usage is TRBJ2-3; 9 bases map to TRBD2. The junction had 5 bases not matched to a gene; V was cut back by 0 bases and J by 7 bases. The CDR3 runs 15 residues. Germline V CDR1 and CDR2: MRHNA, SNTAGT.